This T cell receptor (beta chain) is from a study of T-cell reconstitution after alpha-beta-depleted transplantation in children (dated by TCRdb to 2016 to 2018). With regard to the full study: Using TCR repertoire profiling, the study quantitatively followed how T-cell immune reconstitution unfolded in children after TCRalphabeta/CD19-depleted allogeneic hematopoietic cell transplantation. The study at large found these results: In some patients, the high TCRbeta diversity seen at day 60 was put down to recipient T cells and intrathymic progenitors that had survived conditioning. Apparently early alphabetaT-cell count recovery about two months after transplant reportedly relied on only several hundred rapidly expanded clones derived from non-depleted graft cells. The frequencies of hyperexpanded clones fell over the following months, and after one year, T-cell counts and TCRbeta diversity were mostly attributed to newly produced T cells.

According to the study, the label for this sample's treatment or condition signals: allogeneic hematopoietic cell transplantation with graft depleted of TCRalphabeta T cells and CD19 B cells. Transplant recipients were children who received TCRalphabeta/CD19-depleted allogeneic hematopoietic cell grafts. CDR1 and CDR2, looked up from the germline V gene, are SGDLS and YYNGEE. The V end loses 0 bases and the J end loses 0 bases, and a stretch of 7 bases separates them. The CDR3 goes from the cysteine to the phenylalanine over 15 residues. Here the CDR3 DNA is all that survives: 45 bases in frame from base 1. Libraries were made using PCR. Sequencing was performed on an Illumina HiSeq 2500. Molecular barcoding was employed in the preparation of TCR libraries, with unique molecular identifiers being used to normalize TCRbeta repertoire quantification. TCRdb trimmed public reads at Q25 via fastp, called clones via MiXCR and kept in-frame beta chains. Each record represents a unique CDR3 protein, reported with the most common genes and DNA among its rows. For this sample the table gives around 580,000 distinct CDR3 sequences, of which more than 20% were detected only once. 35% to 40% of the sample belongs to the ten largest clones.

This clonotype has just a few counts. What antigen it recognizes has not been identified. Base qualities are not recorded, but no much larger clone differs from it by a single base. This sample comprised PBMCs, obtained before TCRalphabeta/CD19-depleted stem cell transplant. This receptor chain uses TRBV9 and TRBJ2-1; no D gene call is confident. The sequence derives from a boy younger than two with Wiskott-Aldrich syndrome, due to receive a stem cell transplant. The nucleotide sequence is TGTGCCAGCAGCGTAGCGCCGGACTCCTACAATGAGCAGTTCTTC. Its protein is CASSVAPDSYNEQFF.